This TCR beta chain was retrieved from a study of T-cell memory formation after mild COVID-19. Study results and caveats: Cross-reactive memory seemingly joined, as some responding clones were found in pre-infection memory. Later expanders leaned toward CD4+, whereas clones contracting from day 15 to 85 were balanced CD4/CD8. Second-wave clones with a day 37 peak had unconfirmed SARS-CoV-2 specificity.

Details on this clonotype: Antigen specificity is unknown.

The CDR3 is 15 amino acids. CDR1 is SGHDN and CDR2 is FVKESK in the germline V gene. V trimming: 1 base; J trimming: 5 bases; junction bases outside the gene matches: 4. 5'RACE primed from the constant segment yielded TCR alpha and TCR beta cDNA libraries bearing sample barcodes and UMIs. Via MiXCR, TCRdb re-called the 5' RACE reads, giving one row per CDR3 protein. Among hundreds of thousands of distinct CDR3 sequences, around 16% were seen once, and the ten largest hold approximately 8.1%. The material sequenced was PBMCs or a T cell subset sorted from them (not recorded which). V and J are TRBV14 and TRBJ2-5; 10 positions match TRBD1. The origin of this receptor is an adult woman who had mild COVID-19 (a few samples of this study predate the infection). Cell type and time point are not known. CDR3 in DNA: TGTGCCAGCAGCCAAGGACAGGGGGCTCGGGAGACCCAGTACTTC. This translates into CASSQGQGARETQYF.